This TCR beta chain was profiled in a study of OX40 agonist ivuxolimab in advanced cancers. Study-level information: Patients were treated with intravenous ivuxolimab, dosed at 0.01 to 10 mg/kg and infused every 2 weeks.

V lost 4 bases, J lost 0 bases, and 13 bases lay in between. CDR3 length equals 15 residues. The germline CDR1 and CDR2 sequences are GTSNPN and SVGIG (reference sequence). The repertoire was sequenced with immunoSEQ multiplex PCR; TCRdb's copy has only in-frame clones and lacks some. Among about 83,000 clones listed, over 75% were seen once. Sample: CD4+ or CD8+ T cells sorted from blood, taken in a trial of the OX40 agonist ivuxolimab. The TCR was taken from an adult with an advanced solid tumor such as melanoma, head and neck, liver or kidney cancer. The J gene is TRBJ1-5, the V gene TRBV30, with D unclear. CDR3 sequence: CAWTPGGYSNQPQHF. CDR3 nucleotide sequence: TGTGCCTGGACCCCGGGAGGTTATAGCAATCAGCCCCAGCATTTT. The whole variable domain, remainder taken from reference TRBV30 and TRBJ1-5, is SQTIHQWPATLVQPVGSPLSLECTVEGTSNPNLYWYRQAAGRGLQLLFYSVGIGQISSEVPQNLSASRPQDRQFILSSKKLLLSDSGFYLCAWTPGGYSNQPQHFGDGTRLSIL.